A selection of T cell receptor beta chains follows, all from one sample in a study of shared clonotypes between healthy human individuals. Assay: immunoSEQ multiplex PCR; the TCRdb copy retains only in-frame clones and omits some. Among about 700,000 clones listed, about 74% were seen once. Input material: memory CD4+ T cells sorted from blood. These receptors all stem from a woman under 40 in good health. CDR3s include the opening cysteine and the closing phenylalanine or tryptophan. D genes are given only for firm matches. Size values are once, few and many counts, or a class for expanded clones, and some rows have none.

CDR3aa,CDR3nt,abundance,j_gene,v_gene,d_gene
CASSSQNGIWEQYF,TGTGCCAGCAGCTCCCAGAACGGGATTTGGGAGCAGTACTTC,-,TRBJ2-7,TRBV11-2,-
CAISEDTRGRASGYTF,TGTGCCATCAGTGAGGACACAAGGGGCAGGGCCTCTGGCTACACCTTC,-,TRBJ1-2,TRBV10-3,-
CASSRAPASSTDTQYF,TGCGCCAGCAGCCGGGCTCCCGCGTCAAGCACAGATACGCAGTATTTT,-,TRBJ2-3,TRBV4-1,-
CASSPGQGATFGYTF,TGCGCCAGCAGCCCAGGACAGGGGGCAACGTTTGGCTACACCTTC,few,TRBJ1-2,TRBV5-1,TRBD1
CASTHSQETQYF,TGTGCCAGCACCCACAGTCAAGAGACCCAGTACTTC,-,TRBJ2-5,TRBV6-1,-
CASSLHTSVEQYF,TGTGCCAGTAGCTTACATACTAGCGTCGAGCAGTACTTC,-,TRBJ2-7,TRBV19,TRBD2
CASSFGPGLVPYEQYF,TGTGCCAGCAGCTTTGGACCGGGACTAGTCCCCTACGAGCAGTACTTC,-,TRBJ2-7,TRBV7-9,TRBD2
CASSQAGGPNQPQHF,TGCGCCAGCAGCCAAGCAGGGGGCCCCAATCAGCCCCAGCATTTT,-,TRBJ1-5,TRBV4-1,TRBD1
CASSLRYSNTEAFF,TGTGCCAGCAGCTTGAGGTACTCGAACACTGAAGCTTTCTTT,-,TRBJ1-1,TRBV5-6,-
CASRFSDQPQHF,TGTGCCAGCAGATTCAGCGATCAGCCCCAGCATTTT,-,TRBJ1-5,TRBV6-5,-
CASSLASSYEQYF,TGTGCCAGCAGCTTAGCGTCTTCCTACGAGCAGTACTTC,many,TRBJ2-7,TRBV13,-
CASSFGTGGVEKLFF,TGTGCCAGCAGCTTTGGGACAGGGGGCGTTGAAAAACTGTTTTTT,few,TRBJ1-4,TRBV7-9,TRBD1
CASSFKDEQFF,TGTGCCAGCAGTTTTAAAGATGAGCAGTTCTTC,once,TRBJ2-1,TRBV6-5,-
CASSLGRFSNQPQHF,TGTGCCAGCAGTTTAGGCCGTTTTAGCAATCAGCCCCAGCATTTT,few,TRBJ1-5,TRBV27,-
CASKMGGQGASRDYGYTF,TGTGCCAGTAAAATGGGGGGACAGGGGGCGTCTAGGGACTATGGCTACACCTTC,-,TRBJ1-2,TRBV19,TRBD1
CASSEKGRRPYEQYF,TGTGCCAGCAGTGAAAAAGGTCGGCGCCCCTACGAGCAGTACTTC,-,TRBJ2-7,TRBV6-1,-
CASSPSSWSEQYF,TGTGCCAGCAGTCCGTCTAGCTGGAGCGAGCAGTACTTC,-,TRBJ2-7,TRBV28,-
CASSLSGIYEQFF,TGCGCCAGCAGCTTAAGCGGGATTTATGAGCAGTTCTTC,-,TRBJ2-1,TRBV5-1,TRBD2
CASSLGSTVYGYTF,TGTGCCAGCTCGCTAGGTTCGACAGTTTATGGCTACACCTTC,few,TRBJ1-2,TRBV6-6,-
CASSLTRDGYTF,TGTGCCAGCAGTTTAACGAGAGATGGCTACACCTTC,-,TRBJ1-2,TRBV28,-
CASGLAEDQPQHF,TGTGCTAGTGGTTTGGCAGAAGACCAGCCCCAGCATTTT,-,TRBJ1-5,TRBV12-5,-
CASSRTGAYEQYF,TGTGCCAGCAGTCGGACAGGGGCCTACGAGCAGTACTTC,-,TRBJ2-7,TRBV6-5,TRBD1
CASSQEKTGGYNEQFF,TGCGCCAGCAGCCAAGAAAAGACAGGGGGCTACAATGAGCAGTTCTTC,-,TRBJ2-1,TRBV4-1,TRBD1
CASTDNSFSGANVLTF,TGTGCCAGTACAGACAATTCTTTCTCTGGGGCCAACGTCCTGACTTTC,-,TRBJ2-6,TRBV19,-
CASSKRGGQNSNQPQHF,TGTGCCAGCAGCAAGAGGGGAGGCCAGAATAGCAATCAGCCCCAGCATTTT,-,TRBJ1-5,TRBV4-2,-
CASRLIRRFPYEQYF,TGTGCCAGCAGACTGATTCGTCGGTTCCCCTACGAGCAGTACTTC,-,TRBJ2-7,TRBV25-1,-
CASGRRSNVLTF,TGTGCCAGCGGACGTCGGTCCAACGTCCTGACTTTC,-,TRBJ2-6,TRBV28,-
CASSQDYTGGYEQYF,TGCGCCAGCAGCCAAGATTATACGGGAGGCTACGAGCAGTACTTC,-,TRBJ2-7,TRBV4-1,TRBD2
CASSPDRGRGSEQFF,TGTGCCAGCAGCCCGGACAGGGGGCGGGGAAGTGAGCAGTTCTTC,once,TRBJ2-1,TRBV11-3,TRBD1
CASSPLREGGLTDEQYF,TGCGCCAGCAGCCCTCTAAGGGAGGGAGGGCTCACAGACGAGCAGTACTTC,-,TRBJ2-7,TRBV4-1,TRBD2
CASSMWTGEYEQYF,TGTGCCAGTAGTATGTGGACAGGGGAATACGAGCAGTACTTC,-,TRBJ2-7,TRBV19,TRBD1
CASSYSREAGYEQFF,TGTGCCAGCAGTTACTCGCGGGAGGCCGGGTATGAGCAGTTCTTC,-,TRBJ2-1,TRBV6-5,TRBD2
CSVKGGGDSYEQYF,TGCAGCGTGAAGGGCGGAGGGGACTCCTACGAGCAGTACTTC,-,TRBJ2-7,TRBV29-1,-
CASSMSGGQGTYEQYF,TGTGCCAGTAGTATGAGCGGTGGACAGGGGACCTACGAGCAGTACTTC,-,TRBJ2-7,TRBV19,TRBD1
CAIKGASVGEQYF,TGTGCCATCAAAGGGGCTAGCGTGGGAGAGCAGTACTTC,-,TRBJ2-7,TRBV10-3,-
CASSVEAGGNTGELFF,TGTGCCAGCAGCGTAGAGGCGGGAGGGAACACCGGGGAGCTGTTTTTT,-,TRBJ2-2,TRBV9,TRBD2
CASSWTGSYEQYF,TGTGCCAGCAGCTGGACAGGGTCCTACGAGCAGTACTTC,-,TRBJ2-7,TRBV5-6,TRBD1
CASSGGLAGGTQETQYF,TGTGCCAGCAGTGGGGGACTAGCGGGAGGGACCCAAGAGACCCAGTACTTC,once,TRBJ2-5,TRBV2,TRBD2
CASSSGYGYTF,TGTGCCAGCAGTTCTGGATATGGCTACACCTTC,-,TRBJ1-2,TRBV6-5,-
CAISESLGGTSYEQYF,TGTGCCATCAGTGAGTCGTTGGGGGGCACTTCCTACGAGCAGTACTTC,-,TRBJ2-7,TRBV10-3,-
CASSRDSGLGYGYTF,TGTGCCAGCAGCCGGGACTCAGGGTTGGGCTATGGCTACACCTTC,-,TRBJ1-2,TRBV5-4,-
CASSPPASGKSSYEQYF,TGTGCCAGCAGCCCCCCGGCTAGCGGAAAGAGCTCCTACGAGCAGTACTTC,-,TRBJ2-7,TRBV7-6,TRBD2
CAISPTALAKNIQYF,TGTGCCATCAGTCCGACTGCTCTAGCCAAAAACATTCAGTACTTC,-,TRBJ2-4,TRBV10-3,-
CASSSPRFRNSNQPQHF,TGTGCCAGCAGTTCCCCTCGCTTCAGAAATAGCAATCAGCCCCAGCATTTT,-,TRBJ1-5,TRBV28,-
CASSLAGQGDYGYTF,TGTGCCAGCAGCTTAGCGGGACAGGGGGACTATGGCTACACCTTC,-,TRBJ1-2,TRBV7-8,TRBD1
CASSSLPFGGELFF,TGTGCCAGCAGCTCTCTCCCTTTCGGCGGGGAGCTGTTTTTT,many,TRBJ2-2,TRBV7-7,-
CASHGGSLSGNTIYF,TGTGCCAGCCATGGAGGGTCCCTCTCTGGAAACACCATATATTTT,-,TRBJ1-3,TRBV6-1,-
CAISGEGSGMYNEQFF,TGTGCCATCAGTGGCGAGGGTAGCGGGATGTACAATGAGCAGTTCTTC,few,TRBJ2-1,TRBV10-3,TRBD2
CASSGPGLAGGGEQFF,TGTGCCAGCAGTGGACCGGGACTAGCGGGAGGGGGTGAGCAGTTCTTC,-,TRBJ2-1,TRBV6-6,TRBD2
CAWSEDRTRMNTEAFF,TGTGCCTGGAGTGAGGACAGGACTAGAATGAACACTGAAGCTTTCTTT,-,TRBJ1-1,TRBV30,TRBD1
CASSYSRGQKAEAFF,TGTGCCAGCAGTTACTCGAGGGGGCAGAAGGCTGAAGCTTTCTTT,-,TRBJ1-1,TRBV6-5,TRBD1